The 30 T cell receptor beta chains in this list originate from one sample, sequenced in a study of T cell responses to AZD1222 COVID-19 vaccine. Assay: immunoSEQ multiplex PCR; the TCRdb copy retains only in-frame clones and omits some. The sample has 100,000 to 150,000 clones; about 90% are singletons. Source: peripheral blood, taken on day 0 of AZD1222 vaccination. The receptors stem from an adult in good health.

The rearrangement uses TRBV11-2 and TRBJ1-4, with 10 bases matching TRBD1. CDR1 and CDR2 from the germline V gene are SGHAT and FQNNGV. This CDR3 has 14 residues. The trim removed 7 bases at V and 7 bases at J, leaving 6 bases unmatched. CDR3 coding DNA: TGTGCCAGCAAGACGGACAGGGGGTCTGAAAAACTGTTTTTT. Amino acids: CASKTDRGSEKLFF.

CDR3 coding DNA: TGTGCCAGCAGCGGAGATAGCAATCAGCCCCAGCATTTT. It yields the protein CASSGDSNQPQHF. This chain uses TRBV2 with TRBJ1-5; D gene ambiguous. CDR3 size: 13 residues. V lost 6 bases to trimming and J lost 0 bases, with 6 bases between them. Germline V lookup: CDR1 SNHLY, CDR2 FYNNEI.

The chain carries TRBV18 and TRBJ1-5; TRBD1 is a possible D gene (5 bases). The V end lost 3 bases, the J end lost 7 bases, and 10 bases lay between the germline ends. Germline lookup yields CDR1 KGHSH and CDR2 LQKENI. CDR3 size: 13 residues. The DNA for the CDR3 is TGTGCCAGCTCACCTGGGGGGGAACAGCCCCAGCATTTT. Translation: CASSPGGEQPQHF.

This rearrangement joins TRBV11-1 to TRBJ2-1; TRBD1 agrees at 7 bases. The CDR3 is made up of 13 amino acids. Germline V lookup: CDR1 SGHAT, CDR2 FQDESV (reference sequence). V trimming: 5 bases; J trimming: 9 bases; junction bases outside the gene matches: 7. CDR3 nucleotide sequence: TGTGCCAGCAGCGCTCGCAGGGGGTTTGAGCAGTTCTTC. It specifies CASSARRGFEQFF.

DNA for the CDR3: TGTGCCAGTAGCCATACCGGGGGACAGCGGATAGTGGGGGAGCAGTACTTC. As protein: CASSHTGGQRIVGEQYF. V is TRBV19 and J is TRBJ2-7; D perhaps matches TRBD1 (7 bases). The CDR3 has 17 residues. The germline V gene encodes CDR1 LNHDA and CDR2 SQIVND (reference sequence). Trimming cost V 6 bases and J 7 bases, with 28 bases left between them.

The chain recombines TRBV9 with TRBJ2-7; 8 bases map to TRBD1. CDR3 length: 14 amino acids. Germline CDR1 and CDR2: SGDLS and YYNGEE. V lost 4 bases, J lost 2 bases, and 5 bases stayed unmatched. DNA of the CDR3: TGTGCCAGCAGCCCGCGACAGGGGACCTACGAGCAGTACTTC. Its protein is CASSPRQGTYEQYF.

The V call is TRBV27, the J call TRBJ2-3, with D tentatively TRBD1 or TRBD2 (6 bases each). The length of the CDR3 is 14 residues. Trimming pared 2 bases from V and 4 bases from J, leaving 10 bases between. Per the germline V gene, CDR1 is MNHEY and CDR2 is SMNVEV (reference sequence). The CDR3 loop is CASSLTGGADTQYF. DNA for the CDR3: TGTGCCAGCAGTTTAACCGGGGGCGCAGATACGCAGTATTTT.

V usage is TRBV19 and J usage is TRBJ1-2; D perhaps matches TRBD1 (6 bases). CDR3 length equals 13 residues. Germline V gene sequence: CDR1 LNHDA, CDR2 SQIVND (reference sequence). V was shortened by 6 bases and J by 4 bases, with 12 bases between the two germline ends. CDR3 nucleotides: TGTGCCAGTAGGGCGGACAGCATCTATGGCTACACCTTC. This sequence encodes CASRADSIYGYTF.

The gene calls are TRBV12-5 and TRBJ2-5; 7 nucleotides align to TRBD2. Unmatched junction bases numbered 13, after V lost 8 bases and J lost 4 bases. CDR3 length equals 15 residues. Germline-derived CDR1 and CDR2 are LGHNT and FRNRAP. This CDR3 is CASSSSWGGGETQYF. For the CDR3, the DNA is TGTGCTAGTTCCTCCTCGTGGGGGGGAGGAGAGACCCAGTACTTC.

J is TRBJ2-7 and V is TRBV6-5; 7 nucleotides agree with TRBD1. The J segment lost 6 bases and the V segment lost 7 bases, leaving 12 bases of the junction unmatched. In germline, CDR1 is MNHEY, CDR2 SVGAGI. The CDR3 runs 14 residues. This chain's CDR3 is CASNIQDRKGEQYF. The CDR3 DNA sequence: TGTGCCAGCAACATCCAGGACAGGAAGGGCGAGCAGTACTTC.

The chain employs TRBV6-2 or TRBV6-3 and TRBJ1-5; 8 bases align to TRBD1. J was trimmed by 7 bases and V by 5 bases; bases with no gene match: 10. This CDR3 spans 15 amino acids. Germline lookup yields CDR1 MNHEY and CDR2 SVGEGT. The CDR3 DNA reads TGTGCCAGCAGTGTCGGACAGGGAAAAAGGCAGCCCCAGCATTTT. Translating gives CASSVGQGKRQPQHF.

The rearrangement links TRBV18 to TRBJ1-1, with 7 bases fitting TRBD1. V dropped 3 bases and J dropped 0; count of bases not matched to a gene: 10. Germline V gene lookup returns CDR1 KGHSH and CDR2 LQKENI. The CDR3 is 17 residues long. The CDR3 is CASSPFNKGALNTEAFF. The DNA of the CDR3 is TGTGCCAGCTCACCGTTCAATAAGGGGGCCCTGAACACTGAAGCTTTCTTT.

Only a few counts were recorded for this clone. The CDR3 loop reads CASSEGQGNYGYTF. The CDR3 nucleotides read TGTGCCAGCAGTGAAGGACAGGGAAACTATGGCTACACCTTC. The chain joins TRBV25-1 to TRBJ1-2; 8 positions match TRBD1. Germline CDR1 and CDR2: MGHDK and SYGVNS. There are 14 residues in the CDR3. J gave up 2 bases and V 2 bases, and 1 base lay outside the gene matches.

This chain links TRBV3-1 (or the pseudogene TRBV3-2) with TRBJ1-2; no clear D gene. The CDR3 contains 13 residues. Germline CDR1 reads LGHDT; CDR2 reads YNNKEL (reference sequence). Trimming cost V 1 base and J 8 bases, with 11 bases left between them. CDR3 sequence: CASSQGQEGGYTF. The CDR3 bases are TGTGCCAGCAGCCAAGGGCAGGAAGGAGGCTACACCTTC.

This clone was counted between two and nine times. The rearrangement links TRBV7-2 to TRBJ1-5; the D gene is possibly TRBD1 (6 bases). In germline, CDR1 is SGHTA, CDR2 FQGNSA. V was cut by 4 bases and J by 4 bases, with 8 bases left in between. The CDR3 is made up of 13 amino acids. The CDR3 sequence is CASSSGDNQPQHF. In DNA, the CDR3 is TGTGCCAGCAGCTCAGGGGATAATCAGCCCCAGCATTTT.

The CDR3 loop reads CASSNTGLGHSNQPQHF. CDR3 nucleotides: TGTGCCAGTAGTAACACAGGGTTAGGGCATAGCAATCAGCCCCAGCATTTT. The chain joins TRBV19 to TRBJ1-5, with D possibly matching TRBD1 (6 bases). The CDR3 has 17 residues. V was cut by 4 bases and J by 0 bases, with 16 bases left in between. CDR1 is LNHDA, CDR2 SQIVND, per germline (reference sequence).

V gene TRBV19 combines with J gene TRBJ2-1; 10 bases line up with TRBD2. This CDR3 has 18 residues. With V trimmed by 3 bases and J by 0 bases, 8 bases remained unmatched. Germline CDR1 LNHDA, CDR2 SQIVND (reference sequence). CDR3: CASSMGSGGTSSYNEQFF. The CDR3 DNA is TGTGCCAGTAGTATGGGTAGCGGGGGGACCAGCTCCTACAATGAGCAGTTCTTC.

In this sample, this clone turned up a few times. The CDR3 coding sequence is TGTGCCATCAGTGAAGTTATAGGGGTTAGCGGCGGGGAGCTGTTTTTT. Translation gives CAISEVIGVSGGELFF. V usage is TRBV10-3 and J usage is TRBJ2-2; tentative D call: TRBD2 (6 bases). This CDR3 contains 16 residues. Germline CDR1 ENHRY, CDR2 SYGVKD. V was clipped by 3 bases and J by 7 bases, with 18 bases between them.

The rearrangement links TRBV29-1 to TRBJ2-2; D call uncertain. The CDR3 has 11 amino acids. CDR1 is SQVTM and CDR2 is ANQGSEA in the germline V gene. The V end was cut by 6 bases, the J end by 4 bases, with 6 bases between. This CDR3 reads CSVLATGELFF. In nucleotides, the CDR3 is TGCAGCGTGCTTGCCACCGGGGAGCTGTTTTTT.

The CDR3 sequence: CASSTDRGYEQYF. In DNA, the CDR3 is TGTGCCAGCAGTACCGACAGGGGCTACGAGCAGTACTTC. The chain carries TRBV6-5 and TRBJ2-7; 8 bases agree with TRBD1. Germline V gene sequence: CDR1 MNHEY, CDR2 SVGAGI. The junction had 3 bases not matched to a gene; V was cut back by 5 bases and J by 3 bases. The CDR3 runs to 13 residues.

V and J are TRBV18 and TRBJ1-1, with D possibly matching TRBD1 (5 bases). Trimming stripped 3 bases from V and 2 bases from J, with 19 bases between. Germline V gives CDR1 KGHSH, CDR2 LQKENI. The CDR3 has 17 amino acids. CDR3 coding DNA: TGTGCCAGCTCACCCGGGACCACCGTAACGGGAAACACTGAAGCTTTCTTT. Protein sequence: CASSPGTTVTGNTEAFF.

The V call is TRBV6-5, the J call TRBJ2-7; D gene ambiguous. Germline V CDR1 and CDR2: MNHEY, SVGAGI. This CDR3 has 14 amino acids. The V end lost 2 bases, the J end lost 1 base, and 9 bases lay between the germline ends. The CDR3 loop reads CASSYLDNSYEQYF. The CDR3 DNA reads TGTGCCAGCAGTTACCTCGACAATTCCTACGAGCAGTACTTC.

This rearrangement joins TRBV3-1 (or the pseudogene TRBV3-2) to TRBJ1-1; D may be TRBD1 (5 bases). Germline V lookup: CDR1 LGHDT, CDR2 YNNKEL (reference sequence). V lost 8 bases and J 2 bases, leaving 15 bases between the germline ends. The CDR3 runs to 14 residues. The CDR3 spells CASSLLRGNTEAFF. The CDR3, as DNA: TGTGCCAGCTCCCTCCTGAGGGGTAACACTGAAGCTTTCTTT.

The chain combines TRBV2 with TRBJ1-4, with D perhaps matching TRBD1 (5 bases). Germline V gene lookup returns CDR1 SNHLY and CDR2 FYNNEI. With 2 bases removed from V and 8 bases from J, the gap between germline ends came to 15 bases. This CDR3 comprises 15 residues. CDR3 region: CASSELGQSAEKLFF. The DNA of the CDR3 is TGTGCCAGCAGTGAATTGGGGCAGTCGGCAGAAAAACTGTTTTTT.

V usage is TRBV4-1 and J usage is TRBJ2-1; TRBD2 agrees at 8 bases. This CDR3 is 19 amino acids long. Germline values: CDR1 MGHRA, CDR2 YSYEKL. V lost 1 base to trimming and J lost 4 bases; unmatched junction nucleotides: 15. The CDR3 DNA follows: TGCGCCAGCAGCCAAGTTGGCGGGGGGTCCCAACCCCTTTACAATGAGCAGTTCTTC. It specifies CASSQVGGGSQPLYNEQFF.

The chain recombines TRBV7-2 with TRBJ2-6; 7 bases agree with TRBD1. In germline, CDR1 is SGHTA, CDR2 FQGNSA. V lost 4 bases to trimming and J lost 0 bases; unmatched junction nucleotides: 3. There are 16 residues in the CDR3. The CDR3, as DNA: TGTGCCAGCAGCTATGGGACAGCCTCTGGGGCCAACGTCCTGACTTTC. Protein sequence: CASSYGTASGANVLTF.

This clone was observed a few times. The gene calls are TRBV12-2 and TRBJ1-3. TRBV12-2 is a known pseudogene. The CDR3 runs to 14 residues. The CDR3 here is CASRLGCFGNTIYF. CDR3 DNA: TGTGCAAGTCGCTTAGGGTGTTTCGGTAACACCATATATTTT.

The chain links TRBV6-5 to TRBJ1-3, with 7 bases fitting TRBD1. V gave up 6 bases and J gave up 0 bases; unmatched junction bases: 5. Germline V gives CDR1 MNHEY, CDR2 SVGAGI. This CDR3 contains 15 residues. CDR3 DNA sequence: TGTGCCAGCAGGACAGGGTCCCTCTCTGGAAACACCATATATTTT. Translated: CASRTGSLSGNTIYF.

The chain links TRBV6-5 to TRBJ2-3; tentative D call: TRBD2 (6 bases). The V and J ends lost 2 bases and 2 bases respectively, with 11 bases between them. From germline, CDR1 is MNHEY and CDR2 SVGAGI. The CDR3 consists of 15 residues. The CDR3 spells CASSYRGTATDTQYF. Here the CDR3 DNA reads TGTGCCAGCAGTTACCGCGGGACCGCCACAGATACGCAGTATTTT.

In its sample, this clone was seen a few times. The chain combines TRBV4-1 with TRBJ2-7; D possibly corresponds to TRBD2 (6 bases). Germline-derived CDR1 and CDR2 are MGHRA and YSYEKL. The CDR3 has 19 residues. The V gene lost 0 bases and the J gene lost 1 base, with 22 bases spanning the gap. In DNA, the CDR3 is TGCGCCAGCAGCCAAGATATTTGGAGGGGCAGGAACATTTCCTACGAGCAGTACTTC. Translating gives CASSQDIWRGRNISYEQYF.